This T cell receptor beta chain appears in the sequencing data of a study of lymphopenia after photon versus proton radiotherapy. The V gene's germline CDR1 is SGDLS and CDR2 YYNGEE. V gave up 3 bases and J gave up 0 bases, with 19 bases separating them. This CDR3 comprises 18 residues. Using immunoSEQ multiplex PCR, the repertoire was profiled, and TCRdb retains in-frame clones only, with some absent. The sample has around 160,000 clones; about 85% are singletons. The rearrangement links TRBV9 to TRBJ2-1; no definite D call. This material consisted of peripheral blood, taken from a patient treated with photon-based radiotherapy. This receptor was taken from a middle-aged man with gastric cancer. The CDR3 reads CASSEAPGSPRSYNEQFF. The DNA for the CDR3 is TGTGCCAGCAGCGAAGCTCCGGGTAGCCCGCGCTCCTACAATGAGCAGTTCTTC.